The sequence of this T cell receptor (beta chain) was determined in a study of graft-versus-host responses after intestinal transplantation. The protocol was immunoSEQ multiplex PCR, while the TCRdb copy is restricted to in-frame clones and leaves out a portion. The sample lists about 64,000 clones; 92% were seen once. The CDR3 contains 16 residues. Per germline, CDR1 MGHRA and CDR2 YSYEKL. After removal of 4 bases from V and 4 bases from J, the junction contained 12 bases not matched to a gene. The V gene is TRBV4-1, the J gene TRBJ2-7; 8 bases match TRBD1. The sample consisted of bone marrow, taken roughly 110 weeks after intestinal transplantation. The TCR sequence derives from a human patient who received an intestinal transplant, so some T cells may come from the graft donor. The CDR3 DNA reads as TGCGCCAGCAGCCCCCCATTCCGAGGGACAGGTTACGAGCAGTACTTC. Its translation is CASSPPFRGTGYEQYF.